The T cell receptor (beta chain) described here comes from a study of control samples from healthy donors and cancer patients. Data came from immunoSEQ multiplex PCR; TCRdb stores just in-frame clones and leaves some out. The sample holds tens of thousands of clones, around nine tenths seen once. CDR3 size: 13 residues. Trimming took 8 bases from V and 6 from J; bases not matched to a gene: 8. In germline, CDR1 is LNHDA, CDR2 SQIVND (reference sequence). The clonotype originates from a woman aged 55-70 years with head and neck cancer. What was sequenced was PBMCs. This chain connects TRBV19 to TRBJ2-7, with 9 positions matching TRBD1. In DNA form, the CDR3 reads TGTGCCAGTTCAGACAGGGGGGGCCGCGAGCAGTACTTC. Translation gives CASSDRGGREQYF.